Given below is one T cell receptor beta chain in context. The sample comes from a study of blood T cell repertoires in COVID-19. The wider study: Italy, Spain and the United States were the sources of the convalescent and acute COVID-19 samples. The cDNA or gDNA used as material had been derived from T cells, B-cell-depleted T cells, or PBMCs.

Per the original methods: Cell counts per sample came from amplifying reference gene primers. Sequencing used immunoSEQ multiplex PCR; TCRdb keeps in-frame clones, though not all of them. V and J calls and clone size are as listed in that table; D and trimming were resolved from the DNA. In the table there are tens of thousands of clones, about 80% of which are singletons. Sequencing input: peripheral blood. This TCR came from a woman aged 55-69 years with acute or convalescent COVID-19.

The CDR3 sequence is CASSRGQGVLTEAFF. For the CDR3, the DNA is TGTGCCAGCAGTCGGGGACAGGGAGTATTAACTGAAGCTTTCTTT. The chain uses TRBV9 and TRBJ1-1; the match to TRBD1 covers 9 bases. The V and J ends lost 5 bases and 5 bases, in that order; junction bases with no gene match: 10. Germline loops: CDR1 SGDLS, CDR2 YYNGEE. The CDR3 is 15 residues long. Drawing the rest from reference TRBV9 and TRBJ1-1, the complete variable domain is DSGVTQTPKHLITATGQRVTLRCSPRSGDLSVYWYQQSLDQGLQFLIQYYNGEERAKGNILERFSAQQFPDLHSELNLSSLELGDSALYFCASSRGQGVLTEAFFGQGTRLTVV.